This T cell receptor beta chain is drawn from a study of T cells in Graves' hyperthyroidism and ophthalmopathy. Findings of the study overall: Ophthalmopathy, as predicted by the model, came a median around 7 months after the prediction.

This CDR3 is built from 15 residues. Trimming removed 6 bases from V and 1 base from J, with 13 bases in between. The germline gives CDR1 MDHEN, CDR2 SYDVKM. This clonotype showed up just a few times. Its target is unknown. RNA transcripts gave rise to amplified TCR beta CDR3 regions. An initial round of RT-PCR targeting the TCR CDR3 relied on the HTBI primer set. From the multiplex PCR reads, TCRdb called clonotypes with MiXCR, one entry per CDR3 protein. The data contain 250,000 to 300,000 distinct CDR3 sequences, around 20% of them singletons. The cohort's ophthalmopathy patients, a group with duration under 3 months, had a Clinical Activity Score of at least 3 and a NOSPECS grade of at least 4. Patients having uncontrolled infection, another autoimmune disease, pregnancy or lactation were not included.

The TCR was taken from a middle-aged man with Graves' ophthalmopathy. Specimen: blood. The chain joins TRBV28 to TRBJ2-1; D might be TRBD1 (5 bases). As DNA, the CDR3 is TGTGCCAGCAGGTCATCAGGGATATCCTACAATGAGCAGTTCTTC. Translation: CASRSSGISYNEQFF. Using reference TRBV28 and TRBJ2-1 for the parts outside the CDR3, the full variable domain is DVKVTQSSRYLVKRTGEKVFLECVQDMDHENMFWYRQDPGLGLRLIYFSYDVKMKEKGDIPEGYSVSREKKERFSLILESASTNQTSMYLCASRSSGISYNEQFFGPGTRLTVL.